This T cell receptor beta chain was found in a study of blood T cell repertoires in COVID-19. Per the original methods: Reference gene primer amplification gave estimated nucleated cell counts. This table comes from immunoSEQ multiplex PCR, and its TCRdb copy is limited to in-frame clones, with some not included. That table furnishes V, J and clone size, whereas the DNA furnished D and trimming. The sample carries 100,000 to 120,000 clones, less than 85% recorded once. The CDR3 loop spans 13 amino acids. Unmatched junction bases numbered 9, after V lost 5 bases and J lost 13 bases. Germline-derived CDR1 and CDR2 are SGHTA and FQGNSA.

The specimen sequenced was peripheral blood. The rearrangement uses TRBV7-2 and TRBJ1-4; TRBD1 matches at 8 bases. This TCR came from a woman older than 75 with acute or convalescent COVID-19. DNA of the CDR3: TGTGCCAGCAGCCCGCCGGGGACAGGCTTACTGTTTTTT. The encoded protein is CASSPPGTGLLFF.